This passage covers 13 T cell receptor beta chains from one sample sequenced in a study of beta chain features in type 1 diabetes. Their antigen targets remain unknown. Expressed TCRB transcripts were sequenced after all isolated RNA was converted to cDNA. Profiling relied on immunoSEQ multiplex PCR, and the TCRdb table lists in-frame clones only, not all of them. The sample includes about 180,000 clones, 7.8% of them seen just once. General study points: Shorter TCRB CDR3s, moderately but significantly so, marked every one of the four CD4+ subsets in Type 1 diabetes patients.

Sequencing used central memory CD4+ T cells from blood. The receptors were sampled from a woman aged 40 to 50 with type 1 diabetes.

Details on this clone: This specimen includes other DNA sequences encoding the same CDR3. The rearrangement links TRBV28 to TRBJ2-5; D remains ambiguous. The V gene lost 6 bases and the J gene lost 3 bases, with 5 bases spanning the gap. Germline loops: CDR1 MDHEN, CDR2 SYDVKM. The CDR3 totals 11 residues. The CDR3 protein is CASSSEETQYF. The DNA of the CDR3 is TGTGCCAGCAGCTCTGAAGAGACCCAGTACTTC.

This clone was recorded many times. The V call is TRBV23-1, the J call TRBJ1-2, with D uncertain. TRBV23-1 is filed as an ORF, its function uncertain. The CDR3 runs 13 residues. V dropped 2 bases and J dropped 5 bases, with 9 bases sitting between them. The CDR3 protein is CASSQGWTYGYTF. In nucleotides, the CDR3 is TGCGCCAGCAGTCAAGGATGGACTTATGGCTACACCTTC.

This clone has only a few counts. The chain employs TRBV5-1 and TRBJ2-5; 7 bases are a match to TRBD2. The germline gives CDR1 SGHRS, CDR2 YFSETQ. CDR3 length: 15 residues. After removal of 0 bases from V and 3 bases from J, the junction contained 5 bases not matched to a gene. The CDR3 coding sequence is TGCGCCAGCAGCTTGGGCGGACTAGACAAAGAGACCCAGTACTTC. Amino acids: CASSLGGLDKETQYF.

In this sample, this clone turned up a few times. The chain joins TRBV5-8 to TRBJ2-7; 12 bases line up with TRBD1. Germline V lookup: CDR1 SGHTS, CDR2 YDEGEE. V dropped 2 bases and J dropped 5; count of bases not matched to a gene: 5. The CDR3 extends over 15 amino acids. The CDR3 DNA follows: TGTGCCAGCAGCTTTGGGACAGGGGGCTATGACGAGCAGTACTTC. The encoded protein is CASSFGTGGYDEQYF.

The table lists this clone with a few counts. V and J are TRBV29-1 and TRBJ2-3, with 8 bases that match TRBD2. In germline, CDR1 is SQVTM, CDR2 ANQGSEA. The CDR3 has 13 amino acids. V lost 6 bases to trimming and J lost 4 bases; unmatched junction nucleotides: 6. As DNA, the CDR3 is TGCAGCGTCGCCGGGGGGGGTCCAGATACGCAGTATTTT. This encodes CSVAGGGPDTQYF.

This chain uses TRBV27 with TRBJ2-7, with 11 bases lining up with TRBD2. Germline lookup yields CDR1 MNHEY and CDR2 SMNVEV (reference sequence). The CDR3 runs to 17 residues. V lost 5 bases, J lost 3 bases, and 12 bases stayed unmatched. CDR3 nucleotide sequence: TGTGCCAGCAGTGTACGGACAAGACTAGCGGGGAGCTACGAGCAGTACTTC. This translates into CASSVRTRLAGSYEQYF.

DNA for the CDR3: TGTGCCAGCACCTCCCTACAGGGCACTGAAGCTTTCTTT. Encoded protein: CASTSLQGTEAFF. The chain carries TRBV7-9 and TRBJ1-1, with D maybe TRBD1 (6 bases). From germline, CDR1 is SEHNR and CDR2 FQNEAQ (reference sequence). Trimming stripped 7 bases from V and 4 bases from J, with 13 bases between. The CDR3 is 13 residues long.

The rearrangement uses TRBV9 and TRBJ2-2, with a possible D match to TRBD2 (6 bases). The germline V gene encodes CDR1 SGDLS and CDR2 YYNGEE. The CDR3 totals 13 residues. The V end lost 3 bases, the J end lost 4 bases, and 7 bases lay between the germline ends. The CDR3 reads CASSAGATGELFF. CDR3 nucleotide sequence: TGTGCCAGCAGCGCGGGAGCCACCGGGGAGCTGTTTTTT. Complete variable domain (other parts from reference TRBV9 and TRBJ2-2): DSGVTQTPKHLITATGQRVTLRCSPRSGDLSVYWYQQSLDQGLQFLIQYYNGEERAKGNILERFSAQQFPDLHSELNLSSLELGDSALYFCASSAGATGELFFGEGSRLTVL.

This clone was seen more than once but under ten times. The CDR3 protein is CASSLVRGHTEAFF. The CDR3 DNA reads TGTGCCAGCAGCTTAGTCAGGGGGCACACTGAAGCTTTCTTT. The gene calls are TRBV7-9 and TRBJ1-1, with 8 bases fitting TRBD1. In germline, CDR1 is SEHNR, CDR2 FQNEAQ (reference sequence). The junction had 1 base not matched to a gene; V was cut back by 1 base and J by 3 bases. The CDR3 covers 14 residues.

The sample holds a few counts of this clone. J is TRBJ1-2 and V is TRBV30; D remains unclear. CDR3 size: 11 residues. V was shortened by 0 bases and J by 8 bases, with 7 bases between the two germline ends. Germline V lookup: CDR1 GTSNPN, CDR2 SVGIG (reference sequence). Written as DNA, the CDR3 is TGTGCCTGGAGTGTAGAGTCCGGCTACACCTTC. Encoded protein: CAWSVESGYTF.

This clone showed up many times. This chain uses TRBV7-6 with TRBJ2-7, with D tentatively TRBD2 (5 bases). V was cut by 0 bases and J by 1 base, with 7 bases left in between. This CDR3 has 14 amino acids. CDR1 and CDR2 from the germline V gene are SGHVS and FNYEAQ. The CDR3 nucleotides read TGTGCCAGCAGCTTAGCTTCGGGATCCTACGAGCAGTACTTC. Its protein product is CASSLASGSYEQYF.

This clone occurred a few times. The J gene is TRBJ2-2, the V gene TRBV7-2; 9 positions match TRBD2. The germline V gene has CDR1 SGHTA and CDR2 FQGNSA. Germline trimming cut 2 bases from V and 3 bases from J; bases unmatched to any gene: 1. CDR3 size: 15 residues. Here the CDR3 reads CASSLKREDTGELFF. The CDR3 DNA reads TGTGCCAGCAGCTTAAAGCGGGAGGACACCGGGGAGCTGTTTTTT. The full variable domain, rest sourced from reference TRBV7-2 and TRBJ2-2, is GAGVSQSPSNKVTEKGKDVELRCDPISGHTALYWYRQSLGQGLEFLIYFQGNSAPDKSGLPSDRFSAERTGGSVSTLTIQRTQQEDSAVYLCASSLKREDTGELFFGEGSRLTVL.

Written as DNA, the CDR3 is TGTGCCAGCAGCGTAGGGGGGACAGGAATTATCAGGAATGAGCAGTTCTTC. Its protein product is CASSVGGTGIIRNEQFF. This chain uses TRBV9 with TRBJ2-1, with 8 bases aligning to TRBD1. CDR1 is SGDLS and CDR2 is YYNGEE in the germline V gene. J lost 7 bases, V lost 0 bases, and 12 bases had no gene match. The CDR3 has 17 amino acids.